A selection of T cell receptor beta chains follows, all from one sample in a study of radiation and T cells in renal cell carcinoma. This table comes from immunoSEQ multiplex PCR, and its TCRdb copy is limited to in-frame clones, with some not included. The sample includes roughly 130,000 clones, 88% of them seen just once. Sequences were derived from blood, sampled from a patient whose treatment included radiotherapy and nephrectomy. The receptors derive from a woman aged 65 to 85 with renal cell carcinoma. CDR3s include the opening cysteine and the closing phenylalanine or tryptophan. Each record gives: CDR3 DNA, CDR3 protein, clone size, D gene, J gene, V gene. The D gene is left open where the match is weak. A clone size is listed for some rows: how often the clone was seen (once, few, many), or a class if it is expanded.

TGCGCCAGCAGCTTGGACGGATCCCAGGGTTCAACTAATGAAAAACTGTTTTTT CASSLDGSQGSTNEKLFF . . TRBJ1-4 TRBV5-1
TGTGCCAGCGGCAGGGAATACGAGCAGTACTTC CASGREYEQYF . . TRBJ2-7 TRBV27
TGTGCCAGCAGCTTGCCGCTCTCGGGCACTGAAGCTTTCTTT CASSLPLSGTEAFF . . TRBJ1-1 TRBV5-4
TGTGCCAGCAGCTTAAAGTTTACGGCAACGGGGGCAGACAAATCACCCCTCCACTTT CASSLKFTATGADKSPLHF . . TRBJ1-6 TRBV11-2
TGTGCCAGCAGAGTTAGCGCGAACACCGGGGAGCTGTTTTTT CASRVSANTGELFF once . TRBJ2-2 TRBV6-5
TGCGCCAGCAGCCAGGCCGGGACAGGGGCTCAAGAGACCCAGTACTTC CASSQAGTGAQETQYF . TRBD1 TRBJ2-5 TRBV4-1
TGTGCCAGCAGCTTAGATAGACCCCTCCACTTT CASSLDRPLHF few . TRBJ1-6 TRBV11-2
TGTGCCAGCAAACCAGGGGCAATCGGCGAGGGCTACACCTTC CASKPGAIGEGYTF few . TRBJ1-2 TRBV6-4
TGTGCCAGCAGTTTAAGGGTCTTCACCTCCCGAAGGACCCTCTCTGGGGCCAACGTCCTGACTTTC CASSLRVFTSRRTLSGANVLTF . . TRBJ2-6 TRBV28
TGTGCCAGCAGACCGACAGGTCGTCTATCACAGCCCCAGCATTTT CASRPTGRLSQPQHF . . TRBJ1-5 TRBV28
TGCGCCAGCAGCTTTGGACAGGCCCTCCCAAACACTGAAGCTTTCTTT CASSFGQALPNTEAFF . TRBD1 TRBJ1-1 TRBV5-1
TGTGCCAGCAGCCAAGGAACACGTCTGGGTGAGCAGTTCTTC CASSQGTRLGEQFF . . TRBJ2-1 TRBV14
TGTGCCAGCAGCCCCGGGGAGTCCTACGAGCAGTACTTC CASSPGESYEQYF . . TRBJ2-7 TRBV5-4
TGTGCCAGCAAGTCGTACGCAGGGGGAAGCAATCAGCCCCAGCATTTT CASKSYAGGSNQPQHF . TRBD1 TRBJ1-5 TRBV27
TGTGCCACCAGCAGAGATACAGTAAATCAGCCCCAGCATTTT CATSRDTVNQPQHF . . TRBJ1-5 TRBV15
TGTGCCTGGAGTGTACGTAGCGGGGGTGGAGATACGCAGTATTTT CAWSVRSGGGDTQYF . TRBD2 TRBJ2-3 TRBV30
TGCGCCAGCAGTAAGGGGGACTCCTACAATGAGCAGTTCTTC CASSKGDSYNEQFF . . TRBJ2-1 TRBV5-1
TGTGCCACCAGCACCGAGACAGGGGCGAACACTGAAGCTTTCTTT CATSTETGANTEAFF . TRBD1 TRBJ1-1 TRBV15